This T cell receptor (beta chain) stems from a study of cytomegalovirus exposure and HLA in healthy donors. Findings and limits, study-wide: Three chains linked to CMV were shown in vitro to be specific for CMV antigens.

CDR1 SEHNR and CDR2 FQNEAQ come from the germline V gene (reference sequence). The CDR3 contains 12 residues. A word on this clone: Antigen unknown. A junction boundary mismatches the germline segment, possibly from a read error.

In the PCR, 60 Vbeta and 13 Jbeta primers were used. Sequencing was performed with immunoSEQ multiplex PCR; in TCRdb, only in-frame clones are kept and a portion is missing. This table holds roughly 160,000 clones, about four fifths found once. The sequencing sample was made of PBMCs. This clonotype was sampled from a man aged 25 to 40 in good health and CMV-seronegative. V is TRBV7-9 and J is TRBJ1-2; 8 bases match TRBD1. The DNA for the CDR3 is TGTTCCAGCAGCCGGGACAGGAGTGGCTACACCTTC. Translated: CSSSRDRSGYTF. The full variable domain, completed using reference TRBV7-9 and TRBJ1-2, is DTGVSQNPRHKITKRGQNVTFRCDPISEHNRLYWYRQTLGQGPEFLTYFQNEAQLEKSRLLSDRFSAERPKGSFSTLEIQRTEQGDSAMYLCSSSRDRSGYTFGSGTRLTVV.